Listed here are 14 T cell receptor beta chains from one sample, sequenced in a study of early T cells in non-severe SARS-CoV-2 infection. Via MiXCR, TCRdb re-called the 5' RACE reads, giving one row per CDR3 protein. This sample has 55,000 to 70,000 distinct CDR3 sequences, with roughly 10% found just once. The sample taken for sequencing was whole blood. The receptors were sampled from an adult who was a healthcare worker with PCR-confirmed SARS-CoV-2 infection or an uninfected control (not recorded which).

This clonotype has at least ten counts. V and J are TRBV2 and TRBJ1-2; 9 bases fit TRBD1. The CDR3 runs to 14 residues. V was clipped by 5 bases and J by 1 base; unmatched bases: 2. Germline loops: CDR1 SNHLY, CDR2 FYNNEI. CDR3 in amino acids: CASSRQGGNYGYTF. The CDR3 DNA reads TGTGCCAGCAGTCGACAGGGGGGTAACTATGGCTACACCTTC.

V and J are TRBV5-1 and TRBJ2-2; 9 bases are a match to TRBD2. The germline gives CDR1 SGHRS, CDR2 YFSETQ. CDR3 length: 16 residues. V shed 4 bases and J 3 bases; nucleotides not matched to a gene: 7. The CDR3 loop reads CASSARLADYTGELFF. In DNA form, the CDR3 reads TGCGCCAGCAGCGCGAGACTAGCGGATTACACCGGGGAGCTGTTTTTT.

This chain joins TRBV20-1 and TRBJ1-2, with a weak D call TRBD1 (6 bases). The CDR3 runs 14 residues. Germline V gene data show CDR1 as DFQATT and CDR2 as SNEGSKA (reference sequence). V lost 6 bases and J lost 7, with 21 bases in between. Here the CDR3 reads CSAKRDTGGSGYTF. In nucleotides, the CDR3 is TGCAGTGCAAAAAGGGACACCGGTGGCTCTGGCTACACCTTC.

The V call is TRBV29-1, the J call TRBJ2-1; TRBD2 is a possible D gene (6 bases). V gave up 5 bases and J gave up 10 bases, with 18 bases separating them. Germline V gives CDR1 SQVTM, CDR2 ANQGSEA. The CDR3 covers 13 residues. CDR3 coding DNA: TGCAGCGTTTCCCCCTGGAGGGCGAGCGAGCAGTTCTTC. This gives the protein CSVSPWRASEQFF.

This clonotype was detected a few times. V usage is TRBV7-9 and J usage is TRBJ2-1; D is unclear. V was pared by 0 bases and J by 10 bases, with 4 bases between. Germline CDR1 is SEHNR and CDR2 is FQNEAQ (reference sequence). The CDR3 spans 11 residues. The chain's CDR3 is CASSLAWEQFF. The DNA of the CDR3 is TGTGCCAGCAGCTTAGCATGGGAGCAGTTCTTC.

The gene calls are TRBV12-3 or TRBV12-4 and TRBJ1-6, with D possibly matching TRBD1 (5 bases). The CDR3 length is 16 residues. V shed 2 bases and J shed 8 bases, with 16 bases lying between them. The CDR3 DNA reads as TGTGCCAGCAGTTTACCCCCGTCGGACATCGATTCACCCCTCCACTTT. Translated, it gives CASSLPPSDIDSPLHF.

This clonotype turned up a few times. The V call is TRBV5-1, the J call TRBJ2-3; TRBD1 matches at 10 bases. Germline values: CDR1 SGHRS, CDR2 YFSETQ. Trimming took 4 bases from V and 2 from J; bases not matched to a gene: 7. The CDR3 has 16 residues. The CDR3, as DNA: TGCGCCAGCAGCCCCGGACAGGGGGGGAACACAGATACGCAGTATTTT. The encoded protein is CASSPGQGGNTDTQYF.

This chain connects TRBV18 to TRBJ2-2; 10 bases are shared with TRBD1. CDR3 length: 17 residues. V lost 4 bases to trimming and J lost 3 bases; unmatched junction nucleotides: 8. Germline lookup yields CDR1 KGHSH and CDR2 LQKENI. CDR3 region: CASSLSSGTGDTGELFF. Here the CDR3 DNA reads TGTGCCAGCTCACTCAGTTCCGGGACAGGGGACACCGGGGAGCTGTTTTTT.

The V gene is TRBV6-2 or TRBV6-3, the J gene TRBJ2-1; D gene unclear. The ends were cut back, 2 bases at V and 0 bases at J, with 8 bases in the middle. Germline CDR1 is MNHEY and CDR2 is SVGEGT. The CDR3 contains 15 residues. In DNA, the CDR3 is TGTGCCAGCAGTTACGAGAGGCACTCCTACAATGAGCAGTTCTTC. This encodes CASSYERHSYNEQFF.

This clonotype was recorded a few times. V is TRBV20-1 and J is TRBJ1-2; D possibly corresponds to TRBD1 (5 bases). CDR1 is DFQATT and CDR2 is SNEGSKA in the germline V gene (reference sequence). The length of the CDR3 is 12 residues. With 3 bases removed from V and 9 bases from J, the gap between germline ends came to 14 bases. The CDR3 spells CSARGQGSRYTF. CDR3 bases: TGCAGTGCTAGGGGTCAGGGTTCGCGCTACACCTTC.

This clonotype came up a few times. The chain has TRBV7-9 and TRBJ2-1; tentative D call: TRBD1 (5 bases). The CDR3 spans 15 residues. Germline loops: CDR1 SEHNR, CDR2 FQNEAQ (reference sequence). Trimming shortened V by 2 bases and J by 5 bases, and 13 bases separated the two germline ends. CDR3 residues: CASSLPQGPNNEQFF. CDR3 nucleotide sequence: TGTGCCAGCAGCTTACCCCAGGGCCCCAACAATGAGCAGTTCTTC.

This clonotype showed up many times. The chain links TRBV5-6 to TRBJ2-5; D is uncertain. The CDR3 extends over 13 amino acids. Germline-derived CDR1 and CDR2 are SGHDT and YYEEEE. Trimming stripped 3 bases from V and 1 base from J, with 7 bases between. DNA for the CDR3: TGTGCCAGCAGCTACAGCCGCCAAGAGACCCAGTACTTC. The encoded protein is CASSYSRQETQYF.

The chain combines TRBV7-2 with TRBJ1-5; tentatively, D is TRBD1 (5 bases). This CDR3 has 12 residues. V lost 2 bases and J lost 6, with 5 bases in between. Looked up from germline, CDR1 is SGHTA and CDR2 is FQGNSA. The CDR3 protein is CASSLQGQPQHF. CDR3 sequence (DNA): TGTGCCAGCAGCTTACAGGGTCAGCCCCAGCATTTT.

This clonotype appeared a few times. The chain recombines TRBV28 with TRBJ1-2, with D unresolved. This CDR3 contains 17 residues. Trimming removed 4 bases at V and 2 bases at J, with 20 bases between. From germline, CDR1 is MDHEN and CDR2 SYDVKM. CDR3 in amino acids: CASSSLSGSKVNYGYTF. CDR3 bases: TGTGCCAGCAGTTCCCTCTCAGGATCCAAGGTGAACTATGGCTACACCTTC.